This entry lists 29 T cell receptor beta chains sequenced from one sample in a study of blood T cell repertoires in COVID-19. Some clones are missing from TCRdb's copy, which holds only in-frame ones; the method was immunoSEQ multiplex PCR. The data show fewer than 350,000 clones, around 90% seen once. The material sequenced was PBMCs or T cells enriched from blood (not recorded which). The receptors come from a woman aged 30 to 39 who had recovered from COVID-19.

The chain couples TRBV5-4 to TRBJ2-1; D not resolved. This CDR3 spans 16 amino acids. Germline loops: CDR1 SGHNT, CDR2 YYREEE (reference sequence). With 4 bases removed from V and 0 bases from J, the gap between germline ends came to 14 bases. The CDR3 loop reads CASSLEVAASYNEQFF. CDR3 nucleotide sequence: TGTGCCAGCAGCCTCGAGGTGGCGGCCTCCTACAATGAGCAGTTCTTC. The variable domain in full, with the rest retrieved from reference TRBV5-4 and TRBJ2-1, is ETGVTQSPTHLIKTRGQQVTLRCSSQSGHNTVSWYQQALGQGPQFIFQYYREEENGRGNFPPRFSGLQFPNYSSELNVNALELDDSALYLCASSLEVAASYNEQFFGPGTRLTVL.

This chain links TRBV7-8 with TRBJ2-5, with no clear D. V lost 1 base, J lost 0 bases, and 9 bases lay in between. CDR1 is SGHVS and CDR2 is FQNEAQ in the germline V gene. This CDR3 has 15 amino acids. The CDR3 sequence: CASSLGEADQETQYF. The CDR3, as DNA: TGTGCCAGCAGCTTAGGCGAGGCCGACCAAGAGACCCAGTACTTC.

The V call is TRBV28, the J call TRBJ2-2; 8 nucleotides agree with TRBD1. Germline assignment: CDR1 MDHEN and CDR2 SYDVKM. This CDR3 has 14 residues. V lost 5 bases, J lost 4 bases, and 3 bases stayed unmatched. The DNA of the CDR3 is TGTGCCAGCAGTGAGACAGGGGCCACCGGGGAGCTGTTTTTT. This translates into CASSETGATGELFF.

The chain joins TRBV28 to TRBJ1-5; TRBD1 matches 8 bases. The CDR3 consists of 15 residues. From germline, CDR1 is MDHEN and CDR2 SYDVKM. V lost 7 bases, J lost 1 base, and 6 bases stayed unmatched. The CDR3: CASTRTGLSNQPQHF. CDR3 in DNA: TGTGCCAGCACCAGGACAGGGTTGAGCAATCAGCCCCAGCATTTT.

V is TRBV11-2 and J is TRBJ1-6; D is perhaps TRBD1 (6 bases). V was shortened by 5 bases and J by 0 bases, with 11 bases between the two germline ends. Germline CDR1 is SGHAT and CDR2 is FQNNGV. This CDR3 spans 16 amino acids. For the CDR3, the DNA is TGTGCCAGCAGCGTCCGGGACAACTCCTATAATTCACCCCTCCACTTT. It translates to CASSVRDNSYNSPLHF.

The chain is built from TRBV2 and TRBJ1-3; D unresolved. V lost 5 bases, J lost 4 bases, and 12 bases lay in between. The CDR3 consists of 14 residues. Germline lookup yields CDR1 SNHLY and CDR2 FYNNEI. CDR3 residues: CASSPLRQGNTIYF. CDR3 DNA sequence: TGTGCCAGCAGTCCGCTTAGACAAGGAAACACCATATATTTT. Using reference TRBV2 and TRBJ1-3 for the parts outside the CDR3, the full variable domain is EPEVTQTPSHQVTQMGQEVILRCVPISNHLYFYWYRQILGQKVEFLVSFYNNEISEKSEIFDDQFSVERPDGSNFTLKIRSTKLEDSAMYFCASSPLRQGNTIYFGEGSWLTVV.

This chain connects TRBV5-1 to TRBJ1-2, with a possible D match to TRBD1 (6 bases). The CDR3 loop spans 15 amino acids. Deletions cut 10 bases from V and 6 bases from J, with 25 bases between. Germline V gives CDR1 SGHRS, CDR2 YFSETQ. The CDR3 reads CARNGGGAGMDGYTF. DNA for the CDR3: TGCGCCCGCAACGGAGGGGGGGCTGGTATGGATGGCTACACCTTC.

CDR3 amino acids: CATSRGGLNYGYTF. The CDR3 nucleotides read TGTGCCACCAGCAGAGGGGGGCTCAACTATGGCTACACCTTC. The V and J genes are TRBV15 and TRBJ1-2, with a weak D call TRBD1 (6 bases). V shed 1 base and J shed 2 bases, with 8 bases lying between them. Germline loops: CDR1 LNHNV, CDR2 YYDKDF (reference sequence). The CDR3 totals 14 residues.

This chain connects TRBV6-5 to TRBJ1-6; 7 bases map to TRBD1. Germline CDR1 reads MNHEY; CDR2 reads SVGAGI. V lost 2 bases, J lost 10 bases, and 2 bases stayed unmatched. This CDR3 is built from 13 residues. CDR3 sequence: CASSYRGRSPLHF. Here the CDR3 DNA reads TGTGCCAGCAGTTACAGGGGGCGATCACCCCTCCACTTT.

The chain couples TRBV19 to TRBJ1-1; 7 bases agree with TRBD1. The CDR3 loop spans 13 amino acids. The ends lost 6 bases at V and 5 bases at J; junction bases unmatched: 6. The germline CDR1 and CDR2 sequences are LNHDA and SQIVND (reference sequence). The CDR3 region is CASSPPGQTEAFF. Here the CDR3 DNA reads TGTGCCAGTAGCCCCCCGGGACAGACTGAAGCTTTCTTT.

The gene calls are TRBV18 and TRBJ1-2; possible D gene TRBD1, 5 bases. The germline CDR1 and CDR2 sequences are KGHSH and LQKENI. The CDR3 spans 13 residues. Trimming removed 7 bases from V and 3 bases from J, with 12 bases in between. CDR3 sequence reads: CASCGDSYYGYTF. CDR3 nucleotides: TGTGCCAGCTGTGGAGACAGTTACTATGGCTACACCTTC.

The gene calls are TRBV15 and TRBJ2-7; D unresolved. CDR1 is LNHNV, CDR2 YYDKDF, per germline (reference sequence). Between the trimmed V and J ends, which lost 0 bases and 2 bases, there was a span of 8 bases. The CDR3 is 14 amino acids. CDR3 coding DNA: TGTGCCACCAGCAGAGAGAGCAGGCCCTACGAGCAGTACTTC. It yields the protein CATSRESRPYEQYF.

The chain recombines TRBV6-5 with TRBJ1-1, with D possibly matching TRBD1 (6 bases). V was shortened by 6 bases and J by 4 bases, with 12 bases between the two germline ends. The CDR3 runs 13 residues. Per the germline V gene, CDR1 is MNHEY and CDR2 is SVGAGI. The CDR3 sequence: CASRDSWGTEAFF. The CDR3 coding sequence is TGTGCCAGCAGGGACAGTTGGGGCACTGAAGCTTTCTTT.

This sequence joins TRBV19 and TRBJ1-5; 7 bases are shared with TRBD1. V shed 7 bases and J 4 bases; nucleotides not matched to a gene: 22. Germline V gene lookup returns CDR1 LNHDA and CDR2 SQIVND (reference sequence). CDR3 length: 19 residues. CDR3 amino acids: CASNSPWTGGTKGNQPQHF. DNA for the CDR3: TGTGCCAGTAACTCACCATGGACAGGAGGGACCAAAGGAAATCAGCCCCAGCATTTT.

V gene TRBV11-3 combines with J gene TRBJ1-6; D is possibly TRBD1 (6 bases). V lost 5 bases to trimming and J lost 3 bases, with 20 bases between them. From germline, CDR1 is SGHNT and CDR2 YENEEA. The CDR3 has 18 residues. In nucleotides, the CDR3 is TGTGCCAGCAGCCTGGACCCAGGGGAAAGAGGCTATAATTCACCCCTCCACTTT. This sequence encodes CASSLDPGERGYNSPLHF. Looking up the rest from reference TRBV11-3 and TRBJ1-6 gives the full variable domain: EAGVVQSPRYKIIEKKQPVAFWCNPISGHNTLYWYLQNLGQGPELLIRYENEEAVDDSQLPKDRFSAERLKGVDSTLKIQPAELGDSAVYLCASSLDPGERGYNSPLHFGNGTRLTVT.

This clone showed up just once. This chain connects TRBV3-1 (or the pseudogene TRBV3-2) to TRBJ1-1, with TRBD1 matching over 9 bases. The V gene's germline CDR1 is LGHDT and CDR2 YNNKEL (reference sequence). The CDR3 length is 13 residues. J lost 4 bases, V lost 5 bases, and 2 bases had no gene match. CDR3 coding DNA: TGTGCCAGCAGCTACAGGGGGCCCACTGAAGCTTTCTTT. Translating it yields CASSYRGPTEAFF.

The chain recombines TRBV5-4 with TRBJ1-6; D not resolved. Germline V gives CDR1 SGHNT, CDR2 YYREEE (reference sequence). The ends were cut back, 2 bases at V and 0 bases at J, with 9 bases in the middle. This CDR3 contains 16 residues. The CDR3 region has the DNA TGTGCCAGCAGCTTCGACTGGAGCTCCTATAATTCACCCCTCCACTTT. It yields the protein CASSFDWSSYNSPLHF.

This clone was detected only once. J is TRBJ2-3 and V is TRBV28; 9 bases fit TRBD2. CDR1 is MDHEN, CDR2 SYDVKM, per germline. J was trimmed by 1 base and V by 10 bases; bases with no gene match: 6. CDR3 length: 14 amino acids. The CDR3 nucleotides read TGTGCCATTACGACTAGCGGAGGCACAGATACGCAGTATTTT. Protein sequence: CAITTSGGTDTQYF.

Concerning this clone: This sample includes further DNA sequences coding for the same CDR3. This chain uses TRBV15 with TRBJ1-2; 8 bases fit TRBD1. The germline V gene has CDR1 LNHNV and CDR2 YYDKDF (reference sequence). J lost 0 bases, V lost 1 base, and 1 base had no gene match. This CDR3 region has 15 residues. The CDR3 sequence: CATSRVQGANYGYTF. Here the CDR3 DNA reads TGTGCCACCAGCAGAGTACAGGGGGCTAACTATGGCTACACCTTC.

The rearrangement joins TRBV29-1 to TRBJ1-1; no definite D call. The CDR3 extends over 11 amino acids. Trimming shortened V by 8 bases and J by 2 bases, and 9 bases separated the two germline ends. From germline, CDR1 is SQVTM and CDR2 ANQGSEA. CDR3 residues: CSFRHNTEAFF. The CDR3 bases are TGCAGCTTCCGACACAACACTGAAGCTTTCTTT.

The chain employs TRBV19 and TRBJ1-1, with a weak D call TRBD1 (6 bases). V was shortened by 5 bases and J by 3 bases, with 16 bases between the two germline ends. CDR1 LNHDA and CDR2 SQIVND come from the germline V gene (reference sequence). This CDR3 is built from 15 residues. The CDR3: CASSDHGGLDTEAFF. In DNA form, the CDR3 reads TGTGCCAGTAGTGACCACGGGGGGCTCGACACTGAAGCTTTCTTT.

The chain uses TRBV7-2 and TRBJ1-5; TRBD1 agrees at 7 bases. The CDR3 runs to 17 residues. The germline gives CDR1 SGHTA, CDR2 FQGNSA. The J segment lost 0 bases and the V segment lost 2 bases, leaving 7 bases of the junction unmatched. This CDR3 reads CASSLPKGQFSNQPQHF. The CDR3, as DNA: TGTGCCAGCAGCTTACCTAAGGGACAGTTTAGCAATCAGCCCCAGCATTTT. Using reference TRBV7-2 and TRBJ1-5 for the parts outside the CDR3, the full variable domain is GAGVSQSPSNKVTEKGKDVELRCDPISGHTALYWYRQSLGQGLEFLIYFQGNSAPDKSGLPSDRFSAERTGGSVSTLTIQRTQQEDSAVYLCASSLPKGQFSNQPQHFGDGTRLSIL.

CDR3 amino acids: CASSRQGLSYEQYF. The DNA for the CDR3 is TGTGCCAGCAGCCGACAGGGACTCTCCTACGAGCAGTACTTC. This chain connects TRBV2 to TRBJ2-7, with D tentatively TRBD1 (7 bases). V shed 6 bases and J shed 0 bases, with 12 bases lying between them. From germline, CDR1 is SNHLY and CDR2 FYNNEI. The CDR3 runs to 14 residues.

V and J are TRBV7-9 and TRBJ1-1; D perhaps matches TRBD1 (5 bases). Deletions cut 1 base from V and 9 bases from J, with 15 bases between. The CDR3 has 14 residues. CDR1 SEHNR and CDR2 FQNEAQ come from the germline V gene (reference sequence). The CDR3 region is CASSLVTGRLKAFF. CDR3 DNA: TGTGCCAGCAGCTTAGTAACAGGACGGTTAAAAGCTTTCTTT.

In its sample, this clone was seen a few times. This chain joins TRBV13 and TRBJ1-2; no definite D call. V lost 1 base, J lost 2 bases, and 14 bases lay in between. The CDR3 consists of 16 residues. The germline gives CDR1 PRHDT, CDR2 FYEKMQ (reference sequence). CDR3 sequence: CASSLVGREGNYGYTF. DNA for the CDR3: TGTGCCAGCAGCTTAGTGGGGAGGGAAGGAAACTATGGCTACACCTTC.

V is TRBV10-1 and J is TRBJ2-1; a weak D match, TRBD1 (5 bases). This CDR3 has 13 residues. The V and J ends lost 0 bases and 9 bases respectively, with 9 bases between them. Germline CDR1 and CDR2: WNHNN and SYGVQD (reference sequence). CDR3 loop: CASSESGAREQFF. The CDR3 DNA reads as TGCGCCAGCAGTGAGTCAGGGGCTCGTGAGCAGTTCTTC.

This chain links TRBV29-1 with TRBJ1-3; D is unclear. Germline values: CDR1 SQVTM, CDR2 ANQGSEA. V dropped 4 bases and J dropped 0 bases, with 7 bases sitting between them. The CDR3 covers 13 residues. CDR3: CSVVWSSGNTIYF. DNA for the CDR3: TGCAGCGTTGTCTGGAGCTCTGGAAACACCATATATTTT.

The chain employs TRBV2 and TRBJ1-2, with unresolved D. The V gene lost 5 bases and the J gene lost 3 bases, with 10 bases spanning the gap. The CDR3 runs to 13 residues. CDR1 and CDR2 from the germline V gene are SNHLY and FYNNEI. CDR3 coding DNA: TGTGCCAGCAGTCTTGCCCCGGACTATGGCTACACCTTC. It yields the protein CASSLAPDYGYTF.

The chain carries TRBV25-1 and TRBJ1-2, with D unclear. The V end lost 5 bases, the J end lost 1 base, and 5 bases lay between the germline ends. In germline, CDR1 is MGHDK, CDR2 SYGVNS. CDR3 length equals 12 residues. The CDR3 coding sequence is TGTGCCAGCAGTTCGTTTAACTATGGCTACACCTTC. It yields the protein CASSSFNYGYTF.